This TCR beta chain was captured by sequencing in a study of radiotherapy plus CTLA-4 blockade in lung cancer. On the study more broadly: Objective responses were observed in around 17% of patients, and disease control was achieved by over 30%.

With ipilimumab providing CTLA-4 blockade, focal radiation was administered to patients who had chemo-refractory metastatic non-small-cell lung cancer. As to this clone: Its matching antigen is unknown.

Germline CDR1 and CDR2: LGHNT and FRNRAP. The ends lost 3 bases at V and 0 bases at J; junction bases unmatched: 10. CDR3 length equals 18 residues. Assay: immunoSEQ multiplex PCR; the TCRdb copy retains only in-frame clones and omits some. The repertoire consists of tens of thousands of clones, with roughly 77% occurring once and the leading ten covering 8.5% to 9%. Study-level points and caveats: In blood, tumor-derived TCR clones expanded after radiotherapy plus ipilimumab.

This chain connects TRBV12-5 to TRBJ2-5; 10 bases line up with TRBD2. Sequenced here: peripheral blood, sampled from a patient treated with radiotherapy plus ipilimumab. The TCR sequence derives from a human donor with non-small cell lung cancer who had a complete response to radiotherapy plus ipilimumab. The CDR3 DNA reads as TGTGCTAGTGGTTTTGAACCCGGGACTAGCGTCTACCAAGAGACCCAGTACTTC. This sequence encodes CASGFEPGTSVYQETQYF.